Listed here are 21 T cell receptor beta chains from one sample, sequenced in a study of T cell responses to AZD1222 COVID-19 vaccine. Profiled with immunoSEQ multiplex PCR; TCRdb holds only in-frame clones, not every one. The repertoire holds over 85,000 clones, with approximately 90% as singletons. Specimen: peripheral blood, collected on day 0 of AZD1222 vaccination. The source of these receptors is an adult in good health.

This clone was recorded only once. The genes are TRBV7-6 and TRBJ2-5; maybe TRBD1 (5 bases). Trimming removed 5 bases from V and 0 bases from J, with 10 bases in between. Per the germline V gene, CDR1 is SGHVS and CDR2 is FNYEAQ. CDR3 length: 14 amino acids. CDR3 loop: CASSAARDQETQYF. CDR3 bases: TGTGCCAGCAGCGCAGCCAGGGACCAAGAGACCCAGTACTTC. The whole variable domain, filled in from reference TRBV7-6 and TRBJ2-5, reads GAGVSQSPRYKVTKRGQDVALRCDPISGHVSLYWYRQALGQGPEFLTYFNYEAQQDKSGLPNDRFSAERPEGSISTLTIQRTEQRDSAMYRCASSAARDQETQYFGPGTRLLVL.

The J gene is TRBJ2-7, the V gene TRBV28; D may match TRBD1 or TRBD2 (5 bases each). Germline loops: CDR1 MDHEN, CDR2 SYDVKM. V was shortened by 6 bases and J by 0 bases, with 15 bases between the two germline ends. CDR3 length equals 15 residues. CDR3 sequence: CASSTPGTASYEQYF. CDR3 DNA: TGTGCCAGCAGCACGCCCGGGACCGCCTCCTACGAGCAGTACTTC.

The chain couples TRBV7-6 to TRBJ1-2; TRBD1 is a possible D gene (6 bases). This CDR3 region has 15 residues. V gave up 5 bases and J gave up 6 bases, with 19 bases separating them. The germline V gene encodes CDR1 SGHVS and CDR2 FNYEAQ. CDR3 DNA sequence: TGTGCCAGCAGCCCTCGGGGGCCGTCCGTCAATGGCTACACCTTC. Translating gives CASSPRGPSVNGYTF.

J is TRBJ1-4 and V is TRBV2; TRBD1 is a possible D gene (5 bases). The V and J ends lost 10 bases and 6 bases respectively, with 18 bases between them. Germline V gives CDR1 SNHLY, CDR2 FYNNEI. This CDR3 is built from 14 residues. CDR3 residues: CATGRGRVDEKLFF. For the CDR3, the DNA is TGTGCCACGGGGCGGGGCAGGGTTGATGAAAAACTGTTTTTT.

This clone came up a few times. V gene TRBV10-2 combines with J gene TRBJ1-6, with unresolved D. Germline CDR1 is WSHSY and CDR2 is SAAADI. CDR3 size: 13 residues. V was pared by 3 bases and J by 6 bases, with 6 bases between. The CDR3 loop reads CASSEGFNSPLHF. CDR3 DNA sequence: TGCGCCAGCAGTGAAGGCTTTAATTCACCCCTCCACTTT.

J is TRBJ1-5 and V is TRBV6-1; possibly TRBD1 for D (5 bases). V lost 3 bases to trimming and J lost 2 bases, with 11 bases between them. The CDR3 sequence is 15 residues long. Germline CDR1 MNHNS, CDR2 SASEGT. CDR3 nucleotide sequence: TGTGCCAGCAGTGAGCGATCGGGGGGCAATCAGCCCCAGCATTTT. Translation: CASSERSGGNQPQHF.

In its sample, this clone was seen once. The chain combines TRBV6-5 with TRBJ1-5; 9 bases align to TRBD1. Unmatched junction bases numbered 4, after V lost 0 bases and J lost 7 bases. The germline CDR1 and CDR2 sequences are MNHEY and SVGAGI. The CDR3 covers 15 residues. CDR3 sequence reads: CASSYSVTGGQPQHF. The CDR3 bases are TGTGCCAGCAGTTACTCAGTCACAGGGGGCCAGCCCCAGCATTTT.

The CDR3 region is CATSRKGGNTEAFF. In DNA form, the CDR3 reads TGTGCCACCAGTCGCAAGGGGGGTAACACTGAAGCTTTCTTT. The chain employs TRBV15 and TRBJ1-1, with D possibly TRBD1 on 6 matching bases. The CDR3 is 14 amino acids. Germline V CDR1 and CDR2: LNHNV, YYDKDF (reference sequence). Trimming took off 6 bases at V and 2 bases at J, with 13 bases between the two ends.

The chain employs TRBV11-2 and TRBJ2-5; 7 positions match TRBD1. Germline V lookup: CDR1 SGHAT, CDR2 FQNNGV. CDR3 length equals 17 residues. V lost 1 base and J lost 4; bases outside the gene matches: 12. The CDR3 sequence is CASSLGRDSQGIETQYF. The CDR3 bases are TGTGCCAGCAGCTTAGGAAGGGACAGCCAAGGGATAGAGACCCAGTACTTC.

CDR3 sequence: CASSYGSTDTQYF. CDR3 nucleotides: TGTGCCAGCAGCTACGGGTCCACAGATACGCAGTATTTT. The chain couples TRBV5-6 to TRBJ2-3; D is undetermined. The CDR3 is 13 amino acids. V gave up 3 bases and J gave up 2 bases, with 7 bases separating them. Germline values: CDR1 SGHDT, CDR2 YYEEEE.

CDR3 loop: CASSQQRLGTTREYF. The CDR3 nucleotides read TGTGCCAGCAGCCAACAGAGGTTGGGCACCACACGGGAGTACTTC. This chain links TRBV3-1 (or the pseudogene TRBV3-2) with TRBJ2-7; D gene unclear. In germline, CDR1 is LGHDT, CDR2 YNNKEL (reference sequence). V lost 2 bases to trimming and J lost 11 bases, with 22 bases between them. The CDR3 length is 15 residues.

The CDR3 loop reads CSGRDMNYEQYF. The CDR3 DNA sequence: TGCAGCGGCCGGGACATGAACTACGAGCAGTACTTC. The V and J genes are TRBV29-1 and TRBJ2-7; TRBD1 is a possible D gene (6 bases). The V and J ends lost 7 bases and 3 bases respectively, with 13 bases between them. Germline CDR1 SQVTM, CDR2 ANQGSEA. The CDR3 consists of 12 residues.

This clone occurred once. The chain employs TRBV3-1 (or the pseudogene TRBV3-2) and TRBJ1-4; D gene unclear. Germline V gene lookup returns CDR1 LGHDT and CDR2 YNNKEL (reference sequence). The V and J ends lost 0 bases and 0 bases respectively, with 8 bases between them. This CDR3 is built from 16 residues. Here the CDR3 reads CASSQESTATNEKLFF. The CDR3 nucleotides read TGTGCCAGCAGCCAAGAAAGTACAGCAACTAATGAAAAACTGTTTTTT.

This chain links TRBV6-1 with TRBJ1-6; D gene ambiguous. The germline V and J ends were trimmed by 1 base and 11 bases, with 12 bases remaining between them. Looked up from germline, CDR1 is MNHNS and CDR2 is SASEGT. The CDR3 totals 14 residues. CDR3 nucleotide sequence: TGTGCCAGCAGTGAAGTACGCCATAGGCCACCCCTCCACTTT. This gives the protein CASSEVRHRPPLHF.

This clone was observed a handful of times. The chain recombines TRBV10-3 with TRBJ2-7, with a tentative D call TRBD1 (6 bases). Germline-derived CDR1 and CDR2 are ENHRY and SYGVKD. This CDR3 contains 14 residues. Trimming cost V 7 bases and J 0 bases, with 13 bases left between them. Here the CDR3 DNA reads TGTGCCATCACTACAGGGCCACCCTCCTACGAGCAGTACTTC. It translates to CAITTGPPSYEQYF.

This chain's CDR3 is CASSRPIRTGKETQYF. The DNA for the CDR3 is TGTGCCAGCAGCCGACCTATCCGGACAGGGAAAGAGACCCAGTACTTC. The rearrangement uses TRBV11-2 and TRBJ2-5; 8 bases line up with TRBD1. Germline-derived CDR1 and CDR2 are SGHAT and FQNNGV. This CDR3 has 16 residues. Losses at the gene ends were 5 bases for V and 3 bases for J; bases not matched to a gene: 11.

This chain connects TRBV2 to TRBJ1-1; 7 nucleotides align to TRBD1. The V gene's germline CDR1 is SNHLY and CDR2 FYNNEI. The CDR3 is made up of 14 amino acids. Unmatched junction bases numbered 2, after V lost 4 bases and J lost 0 bases. The chain's CDR3 is CASSGGQMNTEAFF. For the CDR3, the DNA is TGTGCCAGCAGTGGGGGACAGATGAACACTGAAGCTTTCTTT.

This chain links TRBV6-2 or TRBV6-3 with TRBJ1-1; D unclear. The CDR3 runs 13 residues. V was clipped by 5 bases and J by 8 bases, with 15 bases between them. CDR1 and CDR2 (germline): MNHEY, SVGEGT. The CDR3 spells CASSTPQVSEAFF. Here the CDR3 DNA reads TGTGCCAGCAGTACCCCTCAGGTGTCAGAAGCTTTCTTT.

The chain couples TRBV5-1 to TRBJ2-7; 12 nucleotides line up with TRBD1. The CDR3 has 14 amino acids. V was clipped by 2 bases and J by 6 bases; unmatched bases: 3. The germline gives CDR1 SGHRS, CDR2 YFSETQ. The CDR3 loop is CASSFRDRGREQYF. CDR3 coding DNA: TGCGCCAGCAGCTTCCGGGACAGGGGGCGCGAGCAGTACTTC.

The rearrangement joins TRBV5-1 to TRBJ2-3; D is unclear. Between the trimmed V and J ends, which lost 2 bases and 4 bases, there was a span of 8 bases. Germline CDR1 and CDR2: SGHRS and YFSETQ. The CDR3 loop spans 13 amino acids. Here the CDR3 reads CASSFLVPDTQYF. The CDR3 DNA reads TGCGCCAGCAGCTTCTTGGTGCCAGATACGCAGTATTTT.

This chain joins TRBV29-1 and TRBJ2-5; the D is unclear. CDR1 is SQVTM, CDR2 ANQGSEA, per germline. This CDR3 has 10 residues. Trimming left V 5 bases short and J 5 bases short, with 6 bases between. The CDR3 loop reads CSVRSETQYF. CDR3 nucleotide sequence: TGCAGCGTTCGATCGGAGACCCAGTACTTC.